This T cell receptor beta chain came from a study of T cell responses to AZD1222 COVID-19 vaccine. CDR1 is KGHSH, CDR2 LQKENI, per germline. The V gene end was trimmed by 1 base and the J gene end by 3 bases; junction bases not matched to a gene: 7. This CDR3 region has 16 residues. Profiling relied on immunoSEQ multiplex PCR, and the TCRdb table lists in-frame clones only, not all of them. The sample includes about 140,000 clones, 70% to 90% of them seen just once. In its sample, this clone was seen a few times. This sample comprised peripheral blood, obtained 28 days after the second AZD1222 dose. This clonotype originated in an adult who received the AZD1222 COVID-19 vaccine. The chain couples TRBV18 to TRBJ2-7; 9 bases align to TRBD1. CDR3 nucleotide sequence: TGTGCCAGCTCACCACTGTACGGGACAGGGAGCTACGAGCAGTACTTC. Its translation: CASSPLYGTGSYEQYF.